This TCR beta chain appears in the sequencing data of a study of blood T cell repertoires in COVID-19. As for the study in general: Sources were T cells, B-cell-depleted T cells, or PBMCs; the material itself was cDNA or gDNA.

As originally analysed: Researchers report that nucleated cell counts were estimated from reference gene primer amplification. Produced via immunoSEQ multiplex PCR; TCRdb's table is partial and in-frame only. That table is the source of V, J and clone size, and D and trimming were worked out from the DNA. The sample lists 80,000 to 100,000 clones, 85% to 90% seen once, with approximately 2% in the top ten. This receptor was obtained from a man aged 50-60 years with COVID-19, enrolled during active disease. The sequenced sample consisted of peripheral blood.

The CDR3 loop reads CASSQVLLAGKRRWFF. CDR3 coding DNA: TGTGCCAGCAGCCAAGTTTTACTAGCGGGGAAGCGTCGGTGGTTCTTC. The chain carries TRBV3-1 (or the pseudogene TRBV3-2) and TRBJ2-1; TRBD2 matches at 10 bases. This CDR3 is built from 16 residues. Germline CDR1 is LGHDT and CDR2 is YNNKEL (reference sequence). With V trimmed by 1 base and J by 15 bases, 15 bases remained unmatched.